Each of the 14 T cell receptor beta chains below was sequenced from the same sample in a study of identical twins. TCRdb redid the calling of the 5' RACE reads with MiXCR, one entry per CDR3 protein. The profile covers hundreds of thousands of distinct CDR3 sequences, with approximately 13% appearing a single time and roughly 7.8% taken by the ten largest. Another study also made use of these data, one on yellow fever vaccine responses in identical twins.

The sample taken for sequencing was CD8+ T cells sorted from blood. The source is a woman between 18 and 30 years old in good health.

This clonotype has more than one count but fewer than ten. The chain combines TRBV5-1 with TRBJ2-3; D may be TRBD2 (5 bases). In germline, CDR1 is SGHRS, CDR2 YFSETQ. The CDR3 totals 16 residues. Trimming removed 2 bases from V and 0 bases from J, with 13 bases in between. DNA of the CDR3: TGCGCCAGCAGCTTAGCTAGCAGGACTAGCACAGATACGCAGTATTTT. Encoded protein: CASSLASRTSTDTQYF.

This clonotype has more than one count but fewer than ten. The V gene is TRBV12-3 or TRBV12-4, the J gene TRBJ2-4; no definite D call. V was trimmed by 5 bases and J by 0 bases, leaving 11 bases between them. CDR3 length equals 15 residues. CDR3 bases: TGTGCCAGCAGTCTACAACCCTTAGCCAAAAACATTCAGTACTTC. Amino acid sequence: CASSLQPLAKNIQYF.

V is TRBV5-6 and J is TRBJ2-3; 7 bases match TRBD2. Trimming cost V 3 bases and J 3 bases; bases outside gene matches: 10. The CDR3 spans 16 residues. Germline CDR1 and CDR2: SGHDT and YYEEEE. The CDR3 spells CASSSYVGGSTDTQYF. As DNA, the CDR3 is TGTGCCAGCAGCTCGTATGTTGGCGGGAGTACAGATACGCAGTATTTT.

The rearrangement links TRBV27 to TRBJ2-7; 10 bases map to TRBD1. The CDR3 extends over 13 amino acids. V dropped 5 bases and J dropped 6; count of bases not matched to a gene: 4. From germline, CDR1 is MNHEY and CDR2 SMNVEV (reference sequence). As DNA, the CDR3 is TGTGCCAGCAGTGGGACAGGGGATCTCGAGCAGTACGTC. Protein product: CASSGTGDLEQYV.

The chain carries TRBV11-2 and TRBJ2-6; 9 bases line up with TRBD1. Germline CDR1 reads SGHAT; CDR2 reads FQNNGV. The CDR3 runs 19 residues. V trimming: 4 bases; J trimming: 0 bases; junction bases outside the gene matches: 10. CDR3 DNA: TGTGCCAGCAGCTCACCCCGGACAGGGGTCCCCTCTGGGGCCAACGTCCTGACTTTC. Translated: CASSSPRTGVPSGANVLTF.

This clonotype showed up just a few times. The chain links TRBV4-1 to TRBJ2-7; 7 bases fit TRBD2. CDR1 is MGHRA and CDR2 is YSYEKL in the germline V gene. The CDR3 runs to 14 residues. V shed 6 bases, J shed 4 bases, and the junction held 9 bases outside the gene matches. The CDR3 coding sequence is TGCGCCAGCAGTTCAAGCGGGGCTATTTACGAGCAGTACTTC. Translation gives CASSSSGAIYEQYF.

This clonotype has a handful of counts. The chain uses TRBV28 and TRBJ2-5, with TRBD2 matching 13 bases. The CDR3 covers 15 residues. Trimming at V came to 4 bases and at J to 5 bases, leaving 4 bases not matched to a gene. CDR1 is MDHEN, CDR2 SYDVKM, per germline. In nucleotides, the CDR3 is TGTGCCAGCAGTTCCCTGACTAGCGGGGGGGAGACCCAGTACTTC. Amino acids: CASSSLTSGGETQYF. Complete variable domain (other parts from reference TRBV28 and TRBJ2-5): DVKVTQSSRYLVKRTGEKVFLECVQDMDHENMFWYRQDPGLGLRLIYFSYDVKMKEKGDIPEGYSVSREKKERFSLILESASTNQTSMYLCASSSLTSGGETQYFGPGTRLLVL.

The V call is TRBV15, the J call TRBJ2-7; 7 positions match TRBD2. CDR1 is LNHNV and CDR2 is YYDKDF in the germline V gene (reference sequence). The CDR3 covers 16 residues. J gave up 0 bases and V 0 bases, and 5 bases lay outside the gene matches. DNA for the CDR3: TGTGCCACCAGCAGAGATCGAGGGACTACCTCCTACGAGCAGTACTTC. This encodes CATSRDRGTTSYEQYF.

This clonotype was counted ten times or more. The chain recombines TRBV7-9 with TRBJ2-7; D ambiguous. V was cut by 4 bases and J by 0 bases, with 7 bases left in between. Germline-derived CDR1 and CDR2 are SEHNR and FQNEAQ (reference sequence). This CDR3 is 13 amino acids long. The CDR3 sequence is CASSSESSYEQYF. DNA of the CDR3: TGTGCCAGCAGCTCAGAGAGCTCCTACGAGCAGTACTTC.

This chain joins TRBV9 and TRBJ1-1; D gene unclear. Germline V CDR1 and CDR2: SGDLS, YYNGEE. The germline V and J ends were trimmed by 2 bases and 2 bases, with 7 bases remaining between them. The CDR3 runs to 13 residues. This CDR3 is CASSVTDNTEAFF. CDR3 sequence (DNA): TGTGCCAGCAGCGTTACAGACAACACTGAAGCTTTCTTT.

The V gene is TRBV20-1, the J gene TRBJ2-7; 10 bases are shared with TRBD2. Germline assignment: CDR1 DFQATT and CDR2 SNEGSKA (reference sequence). The V and J ends lost 7 bases and 4 bases, in that order; junction bases with no gene match: 7. The length of the CDR3 is 13 residues. CDR3 loop: CSGSSGGRYEQYV. The CDR3 DNA reads as TGCAGTGGGTCTAGCGGGGGCCGTTACGAGCAGTACGTC.

Only a few counts were recorded for this clonotype. This sequence joins TRBV7-9 and TRBJ1-4, with a possible D match to TRBD1 (6 bases). The germline V gene encodes CDR1 SEHNR and CDR2 FQNEAQ (reference sequence). The V and J ends lost 3 bases and 4 bases respectively, with 9 bases between them. The CDR3 extends over 14 amino acids. The CDR3 coding sequence is TGTGCCAGCAGCTTCGGACAGTATAATGAAAAACTGTTTTTT. Protein product: CASSFGQYNEKLFF.

This clonotype has more than one count but fewer than ten. The rearrangement links TRBV5-1 to TRBJ2-7; 8 bases fit TRBD1. The CDR3 sequence is 15 residues long. Per the germline V gene, CDR1 is SGHRS and CDR2 is YFSETQ. Trimming removed 3 bases from V and 5 bases from J; junction bases left unmatched: 10. The CDR3 loop is CASSSRQGSLNEQYF. The CDR3 DNA sequence: TGCGCCAGCAGCTCCCGACAGGGGTCGCTGAACGAGCAGTACTTC.

This clonotype appeared a few times. The chain is built from TRBV20-1 and TRBJ2-3; D call uncertain. Germline V lookup: CDR1 DFQATT, CDR2 SNEGSKA (reference sequence). Trimming left V 5 bases short and J 8 bases short, with 29 bases between. The CDR3 runs 17 residues. For the CDR3, the DNA is TGCAGTGCTCAACCCGATAAAGCCGCCCGACGAACGGGTACGCAGTATTTT. It translates to CSAQPDKAARRTGTQYF.